This is a list of T cell receptor beta chains from one sample in a study of cytomegalovirus exposure and HLA in healthy donors. Profiling relied on immunoSEQ multiplex PCR, and the TCRdb table lists in-frame clones only, not all of them. The top ten clones hold approximately 1.3% of a sample with about 180,000 clones, around 80% of them seen once. The material sequenced was PBMCs. All receptors derive from a girl aged 10-17 years in good health and CMV-seropositive. Both conserved end residues are part of each CDR3. Fields, in order: D gene, V gene, J gene, clone size, CDR3 protein, CDR3 DNA. A D gene is named only where the DNA matches it firmly. For some rows the clone size is stated as once, few or many, or as a class when expanded; others skip it.

D gene: TRBD1
V gene: TRBV14
J gene: TRBJ1-1
clone size: .
CDR3 protein: CASSLTGTGFTEAFF
CDR3 DNA: TGTGCCAGCAGCCTAACCGGGACAGGTTTTACTGAAGCTTTCTTT

D gene: .
V gene: TRBV4-3
J gene: TRBJ2-1
clone size: .
CDR3 protein: CASSQGSGFYNEQFF
CDR3 DNA: TGCGCCAGCAGCCAAGGGTCAGGGTTTTACAATGAGCAGTTCTTC

D gene: .
V gene: TRBV7-2
J gene: TRBJ2-7
clone size: .
CDR3 protein: CASSRRALASSYEQYF
CDR3 DNA: TGTGCCAGCAGCCGTAGAGCCCTAGCGAGCTCCTACGAGCAGTACTTC

D gene: .
V gene: TRBV28
J gene: TRBJ1-1
clone size: .
CDR3 protein: CASSFGGSTEAFF
CDR3 DNA: TGTGCCAGCAGTTTTGGTGGGAGCACTGAAGCTTTCTTT

D gene: TRBD2
V gene: TRBV2
J gene: TRBJ2-1
clone size: .
CDR3 protein: CASSGGSGNLSGNEQFF
CDR3 DNA: TGTGCCAGCAGTGGGGGTAGCGGGAACCTCTCGGGCAATGAGCAGTTCTTC

D gene: TRBD1
V gene: TRBV10-2
J gene: TRBJ1-1
clone size: .
CDR3 protein: CASSRRTGFAEAFF
CDR3 DNA: TGCGCCAGCTCCCGTAGGACAGGGTTTGCTGAAGCTTTCTTT

D gene: TRBD2
V gene: TRBV7-2
J gene: TRBJ2-3
clone size: .
CDR3 protein: CASSLEGAGGPADTQYF
CDR3 DNA: TGTGCCAGCAGCTTAGAAGGGGCGGGAGGGCCCGCAGATACGCAGTATTTT

D gene: .
V gene: TRBV7-9
J gene: TRBJ1-2
clone size: .
CDR3 protein: CASSPTNPVVYGYTF
CDR3 DNA: TGTGCCAGCAGCCCGACAAACCCGGTAGTCTATGGCTACACCTTC

D gene: .
V gene: TRBV7-9
J gene: TRBJ2-3
clone size: .
CDR3 protein: CASSFTSYTQYF
CDR3 DNA: TGTGCCAGCAGCTTTACGAGCTACACGCAGTATTTT

D gene: .
V gene: TRBV10-2
J gene: TRBJ1-5
clone size: few
CDR3 protein: CASTLGGFTQPQHF
CDR3 DNA: TGCGCCAGCACCCTAGGAGGGTTCACTCAGCCCCAGCATTTT

D gene: TRBD1
V gene: TRBV9
J gene: TRBJ1-1
clone size: few
CDR3 protein: CASSVWSDRGAEAFF
CDR3 DNA: TGTGCCAGCAGCGTCTGGTCGGACAGGGGCGCTGAAGCTTTCTTT

D gene: TRBD2
V gene: TRBV30
J gene: TRBJ2-7
clone size: .
CDR3 protein: CAWTASGVHEQYF
CDR3 DNA: TGTGCCTGGACGGCTAGCGGGGTCCACGAGCAGTACTTC

D gene: TRBD1
V gene: TRBV4-1
J gene: TRBJ2-1
clone size: few
CDR3 protein: CASSQIWDRGNNEQFF
CDR3 DNA: TGCGCCAGCAGCCAAATCTGGGACAGGGGGAACAATGAGCAGTTCTTC

D gene: .
V gene: TRBV2
J gene: TRBJ2-7
clone size: .
CDR3 protein: CASSEAGQSYEQYF
CDR3 DNA: TGTGCCAGCAGTGAGGCAGGACAGTCCTACGAGCAGTACTTC

D gene: TRBD2
V gene: TRBV9
J gene: TRBJ2-1
clone size: .
CDR3 protein: CASSVGTSAYNEQFF
CDR3 DNA: TGTGCCAGCAGCGTTGGGACTAGCGCTTACAATGAGCAGTTCTTC

D gene: TRBD1
V gene: TRBV4-1
J gene: TRBJ2-5
clone size: .
CDR3 protein: CASSQAPQGSYETQYF
CDR3 DNA: TGCGCCAGCAGCCAAGCTCCACAGGGGTCGTACGAGACCCAGTACTTC

D gene: TRBD1
V gene: TRBV11-2
J gene: TRBJ1-1
clone size: few
CDR3 protein: CASSLDRGRNTEAFF
CDR3 DNA: TGTGCCAGCAGCCTGGACAGGGGACGGAACACTGAAGCTTTCTTT

D gene: .
V gene: TRBV29-1
J gene: TRBJ1-1
clone size: .
CDR3 protein: CSVVVRGNTEAFF
CDR3 DNA: TGCAGCGTTGTGGTCAGGGGGAACACTGAAGCTTTCTTT

D gene: TRBD2
V gene: TRBV13
J gene: TRBJ2-1
clone size: once
CDR3 protein: CASSGGTSYEQFF
CDR3 DNA: TGTGCCAGCAGCGGAGGGACTAGCTATGAGCAGTTCTTC

D gene: .
V gene: TRBV29-1
J gene: TRBJ1-5
clone size: .
CDR3 protein: CSVERAIRRNQPQHF
CDR3 DNA: TGCAGCGTTGAAAGAGCTATACGCCGCAATCAGCCCCAGCATTTT

D gene: .
V gene: TRBV7-7
J gene: TRBJ2-3
clone size: .
CDR3 protein: CASAVSQGTQYF
CDR3 DNA: TGTGCTAGCGCCGTTTCCCAGGGGACGCAGTATTTT

D gene: .
V gene: TRBV13
J gene: TRBJ1-2
clone size: .
CDR3 protein: CASTFAGRTNYGYTF
CDR3 DNA: TGTGCCAGCACCTTTGCGGGCAGAACTAACTATGGCTACACCTTC

D gene: .
V gene: TRBV7-3
J gene: TRBJ2-5
clone size: .
CDR3 protein: CASSLGFQETQYF
CDR3 DNA: TGTGCCAGCAGCTTGGGCTTTCAAGAGACCCAGTACTTC

D gene: TRBD1
V gene: TRBV30
J gene: TRBJ2-6
clone size: .
CDR3 protein: CAYRDRGFLGVLTF
CDR3 DNA: TGTGCCTACCGGGACAGGGGATTTCTGGGCGTCCTGACTTTC

D gene: TRBD2
V gene: TRBV30
J gene: TRBJ2-3
clone size: .
CDR3 protein: CAWKLAGVSQYF
CDR3 DNA: TGTGCCTGGAAACTAGCGGGAGTTTCGCAGTATTTT

D gene: TRBD2
V gene: TRBV2
J gene: TRBJ2-7
clone size: .
CDR3 protein: CASSARLAGAYEQYF
CDR3 DNA: TGTGCCAGCAGTGCAAGACTAGCGGGAGCCTACGAGCAGTACTTC

D gene: TRBD2
V gene: TRBV4-1
J gene: TRBJ2-1
clone size: .
CDR3 protein: CASSPTSGRLSYNEQFF
CDR3 DNA: TGCGCCAGCAGCCCGACTAGCGGGAGGTTGTCCTACAATGAGCAGTTCTTC

D gene: TRBD2
V gene: TRBV7-6
J gene: TRBJ2-1
clone size: .
CDR3 protein: CASSLVGGRSHEQFF
CDR3 DNA: TGTGCCAGCAGCTTAGTGGGCGGGAGATCCCATGAGCAGTTCTTC

D gene: TRBD1
V gene: TRBV6-5
J gene: TRBJ1-2
clone size: .
CDR3 protein: CASSYLDRVNYGYTF
CDR3 DNA: TGTGCCAGCAGTTACCTTGACAGGGTTAACTATGGCTACACCTTC

D gene: TRBD2
V gene: TRBV10-1
J gene: TRBJ2-7
clone size: .
CDR3 protein: CASTRTSGCYEQYF
CDR3 DNA: TGCGCCAGCACCCGGACTAGCGGGTGCTACGAGCAGTACTTC

D gene: .
V gene: TRBV5-1
J gene: TRBJ2-3
clone size: .
CDR3 protein: CASSLLPGLGTSDTQYF
CDR3 DNA: TGCGCCAGCAGCCTACTACCGGGACTGGGGACCTCAGATACGCAGTATTTT

D gene: .
V gene: TRBV6-5
J gene: TRBJ2-7
clone size: .
CDR3 protein: CASSPGTGLYEQYF
CDR3 DNA: TGTGCCAGCAGTCCCGGGACTGGTCTATACGAGCAGTACTTC

D gene: .
V gene: TRBV6-5
J gene: TRBJ1-1
clone size: .
CDR3 protein: CASSYPGMLNTEAFF
CDR3 DNA: TGTGCCAGCAGTTACCCGGGAATGTTGAACACTGAAGCTTTCTTT

D gene: TRBD1
V gene: TRBV6-1
J gene: TRBJ1-4
clone size: .
CDR3 protein: CASSELRGQGNEKLFF
CDR3 DNA: TGTGCCAGCAGTGAATTACGGGGACAGGGGAATGAAAAACTGTTTTTT

D gene: .
V gene: TRBV29-1
J gene: TRBJ1-2
clone size: .
CDR3 protein: CSVEPQGTKGYTF
CDR3 DNA: TGCAGCGTTGAACCGCAGGGAACCAAGGGCTACACCTTC

D gene: TRBD1
V gene: TRBV7-9
J gene: TRBJ1-2
clone size: .
CDR3 protein: CASSPPDRGGHWVNYGYTF
CDR3 DNA: TGTGCCAGCAGCCCTCCGGACAGGGGGGGACATTGGGTTAACTATGGCTACACCTTC

D gene: .
V gene: TRBV6-1
J gene: TRBJ2-3
clone size: .
CDR3 protein: CASSEEWSALRDTQYF
CDR3 DNA: TGTGCCAGCAGTGAAGAATGGAGCGCTCTAAGGGATACGCAGTATTTT

D gene: TRBD1
V gene: TRBV13
J gene: TRBJ2-7
clone size: .
CDR3 protein: CASSLTSGTGAYEQYF
CDR3 DNA: TGTGCCAGCAGCTTAACTTCCGGGACAGGGGCCTACGAGCAGTACTTC

D gene: .
V gene: TRBV6-1
J gene: TRBJ1-5
clone size: once
CDR3 protein: CASSDTPYGGASPLQPQHF
CDR3 DNA: TGTGCCAGCAGTGACACGCCTTATGGGGGGGCGAGTCCTCTGCAGCCCCAGCATTTT

D gene: .
V gene: TRBV5-1
J gene: TRBJ1-4
clone size: .
CDR3 protein: CASSSQGEVGEKLFF
CDR3 DNA: TGCGCCAGCAGCTCCCAAGGGGAGGTTGGCGAAAAACTGTTTTTT

D gene: .
V gene: TRBV2
J gene: TRBJ1-2
clone size: .
CDR3 protein: CASSAEGYGYTF
CDR3 DNA: TGTGCCAGCAGCGCAGAGGGCTATGGCTACACCTTC

D gene: TRBD1
V gene: TRBV13
J gene: TRBJ1-2
clone size: once
CDR3 protein: CASSLTGVVDGYTF
CDR3 DNA: TGTGCCAGCAGCTTAACAGGGGTCGTCGATGGCTACACCTTC

D gene: TRBD2
V gene: TRBV30
J gene: TRBJ2-3
clone size: .
CDR3 protein: CAWRAGNTDTQYF
CDR3 DNA: TGTGCCTGGAGAGCGGGGAACACAGATACGCAGTATTTT

D gene: TRBD2
V gene: TRBV5-4
J gene: TRBJ2-1
clone size: .
CDR3 protein: CASRKATSGTYNEQFF
CDR3 DNA: TGTGCCAGCAGAAAAGCTACTAGCGGGACCTACAATGAGCAGTTCTTC

D gene: TRBD1
V gene: TRBV6-5
J gene: TRBJ2-7
clone size: .
CDR3 protein: CASSPGTGNYEQHF
CDR3 DNA: TGTGCCAGCAGCCCCGGGACAGGGAACTACGAGCAGCACTTC

D gene: TRBD1
V gene: TRBV5-5
J gene: TRBJ2-7
clone size: few
CDR3 protein: CASRKQGNEQYF
CDR3 DNA: TGTGCCAGCAGAAAACAGGGGAACGAGCAGTACTTC

D gene: TRBD1
V gene: TRBV2
J gene: TRBJ1-5
clone size: .
CDR3 protein: CASSEKGQGSRSNQPQHF
CDR3 DNA: TGTGCCAGCAGTGAAAAGGGACAGGGGTCGCGAAGCAATCAGCCCCAGCATTTT

D gene: .
V gene: TRBV6-5
J gene: TRBJ1-2
clone size: few
CDR3 protein: CASSYSRGYGYTF
CDR3 DNA: TGTGCCAGCAGTTACTCGAGAGGCTATGGCTACACCTTC